This T cell receptor (beta chain) derives from a study of blood T cell repertoires in COVID-19. Per the study methods: The authors estimated nucleated cell counts from reference gene primer amplification. Clones were read by immunoSEQ multiplex PCR, and TCRdb kept only the in-frame ones, dropping some. That table is the source of V, J and clone size, and D and trimming were worked out from the DNA. The sample shows approximately 390,000 clones, 87% of them seen only once. Trimming took 1 base from V and 9 from J, leaving 16 bases between them. CDR3 size: 15 residues. Germline V lookup: CDR1 MGHRA, CDR2 YSYEKL.

The genes are TRBV4-1 and TRBJ2-1, with D perhaps TRBD1 (5 bases). Sequenced sample: peripheral blood. The receptor was derived from a woman aged 60-70 years with COVID-19, enrolled during active disease. The CDR3 bases are TGCGCCAGCAGCCAAGGGGATGGTCGAAGGGGTGAGCAGTTCTTC. It specifies CASSQGDGRRGEQFF.